The clone carrying this T cell receptor (beta chain) came up a few times. Its antigen remains unknown. This sample stems from a study of blood T cells in healthy people across ages. Study conclusions and caveats: Conclusively comparing naive with antigen-experienced cells was impossible with unsorted PBMCs. Calculation of diversity from one million T cells yielded estimates considered to be underestimates.

The CDR3 contains 14 residues. The V end lost 5 bases, the J end lost 3 bases, and 14 bases lay between the germline ends. Primed by a sample-barcoded 5' primer and a J-beta primer mix, a second PCR proceeded for 7 to 11 cycles. TCRdb ran MiXCR on the 5' RACE reads and lists one entry per CDR3 protein. Among 1.5 million to 2 million distinct CDR3 sequences, roughly 30% were seen once, and the ten largest hold over 7%. Material for sequencing was blood. The clonotype was recovered from a woman aged 25 to 45 in good health. V and J are TRBV12-3 or TRBV12-4 and TRBJ2-7, with a tentative D call TRBD2 (6 bases). In nucleotides, the CDR3 is TGTGCCAGCAGTCCACTATCGGGGGTCTACGAGCAGTACTTC. Its protein is CASSPLSGVYEQYF.